The clone carrying this T cell receptor beta chain was seen a single time. The antigen remains unidentified. The CDR3 contains 12 residues. Germline CDR1 and CDR2: SGHTA and FQGNSA. V lost 4 bases and J lost 7, with 7 bases in between. Reverse transcription of extracted RNA yielded cDNA, which provided the sequencing template. The method was immunoSEQ multiplex PCR; TCRdb's version includes in-frame clones alone and lacks a portion of them. The table lists roughly 130,000 clones, roughly 61% of them singletons. Peripheral blood, together with lesional scalp punch biopsies, was collected from alopecia areata patients. It was from PBMCs that CD4+ and CD8+ T cells were sorted. These data are taken from a study of CD8+ T cells in alopecia areata. Study summary: A regimen of oral tofacitinib, 5 to 10 mg twice daily, was given to treated patients. Overall study results and limits: There were also resident alphabeta T cells of normal skin sequenced in scalp samples.

Sequencing used CD4+ T cells sorted from blood, obtained at week 0. The V gene is TRBV7-2, the J gene TRBJ2-2; D ambiguous. This sequence originates from a human donor with alopecia areata. CDR3 DNA sequence: TGTGCCAGCAGCTACTATGACGGGGAGCTGTTTTTT. It codes for CASSYYDGELFF.